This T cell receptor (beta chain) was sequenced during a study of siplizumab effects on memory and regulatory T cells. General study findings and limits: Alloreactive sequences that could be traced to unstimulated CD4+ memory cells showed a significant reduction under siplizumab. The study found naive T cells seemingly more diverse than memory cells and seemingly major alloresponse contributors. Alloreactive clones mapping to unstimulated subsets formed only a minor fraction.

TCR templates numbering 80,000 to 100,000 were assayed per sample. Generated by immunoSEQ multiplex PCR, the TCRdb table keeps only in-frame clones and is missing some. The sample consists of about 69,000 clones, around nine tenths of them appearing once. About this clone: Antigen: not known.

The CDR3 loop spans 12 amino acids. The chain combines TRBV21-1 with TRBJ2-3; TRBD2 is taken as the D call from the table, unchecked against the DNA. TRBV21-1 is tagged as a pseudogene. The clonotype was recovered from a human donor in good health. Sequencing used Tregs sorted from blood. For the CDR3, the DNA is TGTGCCAGCAGCCCTCCGGGAGGTACGCAGTATTTT. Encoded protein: CASSPPGGTQYF.